These 26 T cell receptor beta chains came from one sample sequenced in a study of blood T cell repertoires in COVID-19. Sequencing used immunoSEQ multiplex PCR; TCRdb keeps in-frame clones, though not all of them. The table has 130,000 to 150,000 clones, 88% seen once; the top ten hold roughly 2.1%. The sample comprised peripheral blood. The receptors stem from a human donor in a cohort sampled during active COVID-19.

The rearrangement links TRBV5-1 to TRBJ2-5; D ambiguous. Germline lookup yields CDR1 SGHRS and CDR2 YFSETQ. V was clipped by 0 bases and J by 0 bases, with 9 bases between them. The CDR3 is 15 amino acids. This CDR3 is CASSLVRRNQETQYF. Written as DNA, the CDR3 is TGCGCCAGCAGCTTGGTACGGCGGAACCAAGAGACCCAGTACTTC. The full variable domain, with the rest looked up from reference TRBV5-1 and TRBJ2-5, is KAGVTQTPRYLIKTRGQQVTLSCSPISGHRSVSWYQQTPGQGLQFLFEYFSETQRNKGNFPGRFSGRQFSNSRSEMNVSTLELGDSALYLCASSLVRRNQETQYFGPGTRLLVL.

The V gene is TRBV18, the J gene TRBJ2-7; 8 bases align to TRBD1. Germline V CDR1 and CDR2: KGHSH, LQKENI. The CDR3 runs to 14 residues. Trimming at V came to 6 bases and at J to 5 bases, leaving 9 bases not matched to a gene. Written as DNA, the CDR3 is TGTGCCAGCTCTCTCGACAGGGGCGCCCACGAGCAGTACTTC. Its protein product is CASSLDRGAHEQYF.

This clone turned up a few times. For the CDR3, the DNA is TGTGCCACCAGTGATTCCAGGTTCATAGATACGCAGTATTTT. Protein sequence: CATSDSRFIDTQYF. V gene TRBV24-1 combines with J gene TRBJ2-3, with no clear D. Between the trimmed V and J ends, which lost 2 bases and 5 bases, there was a span of 10 bases. This CDR3 contains 14 residues. Germline V CDR1 and CDR2: KGHDR, SFDVKD.

The rearrangement links TRBV27 to TRBJ2-7; no clear D. This CDR3 region has 14 residues. V was cut by 0 bases and J by 0 bases, with 6 bases left in between. Looked up from germline, CDR1 is MNHEY and CDR2 is SMNVEV (reference sequence). Written as DNA, the CDR3 is TGTGCCAGCAGTTTATCCCCTCTCTCCTACGAGCAGTACTTC. Protein sequence: CASSLSPLSYEQYF.

The CDR3: CASSSDRGHHNEQFF. DNA of the CDR3: TGTGCCAGCAGCTCAGATAGGGGACACCACAATGAGCAGTTCTTC. The genes are TRBV5-4 and TRBJ2-1; a weak D match, TRBD1 (6 bases). V gave up 3 bases and J gave up 5 bases, with 15 bases separating them. Per germline, CDR1 SGHNT and CDR2 YYREEE (reference sequence). There are 15 residues in the CDR3.

This clone has more than one count but fewer than ten. V and J are TRBV5-6 and TRBJ1-5; 8 bases match TRBD1. V lost 3 bases and J lost 6; bases outside the gene matches: 5. The CDR3 is 14 residues long. The germline gives CDR1 SGHDT, CDR2 YYEEEE. The CDR3 sequence: CASSSMTGAQPQHF. The CDR3 nucleotides are TGTGCCAGCAGCTCCATGACAGGGGCTCAGCCCCAGCATTTT.

This clone was counted at least ten times. The CDR3: CASSLEGSGGPDTQYF. As DNA, the CDR3 is TGCGCCAGCAGCTTGGAGGGTAGCGGGGGGCCAGATACGCAGTATTTT. The rearrangement uses TRBV5-1 and TRBJ2-3; 10 positions agree with TRBD2. The V gene end was trimmed by 0 bases and the J gene end by 4 bases; junction bases not matched to a gene: 5. The CDR3 loop spans 16 amino acids. Per germline, CDR1 SGHRS and CDR2 YFSETQ.

The genes are TRBV29-1 and TRBJ2-5; 8 bases are shared with TRBD1. The CDR3 spans 13 residues. Germline values: CDR1 SQVTM, CDR2 ANQGSEA. Trimming at V came to 6 bases and at J to 8 bases, leaving 11 bases not matched to a gene. The CDR3 sequence is CSVAGTGAETQYF. The CDR3, as DNA: TGCAGCGTAGCCGGGACAGGAGCGGAAACCCAGTACTTC. Based on the CDR3 plus reference TRBV29-1 and TRBJ2-5, the full variable domain is SAVISQKPSRDICQRGTSLTIQCQVDSQVTMMFWYRQQPGQSLTLIATANQGSEATYESGFVIDKFPISRPNLTFSTLTVSNMSPEDSSIYLCSVAGTGAETQYFGPGTRLLVL.

This chain uses TRBV28 with TRBJ2-4, with D possibly matching TRBD1 (6 bases). CDR3 size: 14 residues. Trimming cost V 6 bases and J 10 bases, with 19 bases left between them. The germline V gene has CDR1 MDHEN and CDR2 SYDVKM. CDR3: CASSRPQDSFIQYF. The CDR3 DNA follows: TGTGCCAGCAGCCGACCGCAGGACAGTTTTATTCAGTACTTC.

The chain recombines TRBV9 with TRBJ2-5, with 7 nucleotides matching TRBD2. Germline-derived CDR1 and CDR2 are SGDLS and YYNGEE. This CDR3 region has 15 residues. V lost 2 bases to trimming and J lost 0 bases; unmatched junction nucleotides: 4. CDR3 region: CASSVGTSDQETQYF. CDR3 bases: TGTGCCAGCAGCGTGGGCACTAGCGACCAAGAGACCCAGTACTTC.

The V gene is TRBV5-1, the J gene TRBJ2-3, with D possibly TRBD2 on 6 matching bases. The CDR3 totals 16 residues. Germline V gene data show CDR1 as SGHRS and CDR2 as YFSETQ. The V and J ends lost 4 bases and 1 base respectively, with 16 bases between them. The CDR3 DNA follows: TGCGCCAGCAGCCCCCTGGGGTCTAGCGGCACAGATACGCAGTATTTT. This sequence encodes CASSPLGSSGTDTQYF.

The V call is TRBV6-4, the J call TRBJ1-1; TRBD1 agrees at 8 bases. The CDR3 loop spans 14 amino acids. Germline V CDR1 and CDR2: MRHNA, SNTAGT. V was clipped by 3 bases and J by 4 bases; unmatched bases: 4. CDR3 amino acids: CASSEVQGATEAFF. The DNA for the CDR3 is TGTGCCAGCAGTGAAGTGCAGGGGGCCACTGAAGCTTTCTTT.

The chain recombines TRBV6-5 with TRBJ1-2, with a possible D match to TRBD1 (6 bases). There are 15 residues in the CDR3. Between the trimmed V and J ends, which lost 0 bases and 5 bases, there was a span of 13 bases. Germline V gene data show CDR1 as MNHEY and CDR2 as SVGAGI. The CDR3 region is CASSYSTGHFYGYTF. The CDR3 DNA follows: TGTGCCAGCAGTTACTCCACAGGGCACTTTTATGGCTACACCTTC.

This CDR3 is CASTGGYGYTF. CDR3 nucleotides: TGTGCGTCGACAGGGGGCTATGGCTACACCTTC. This chain connects TRBV30 to TRBJ1-2, with 9 bases fitting TRBD1. CDR3 length: 11 amino acids. CDR1 is GTSNPN, CDR2 SVGIG, per germline (reference sequence). The full variable domain, its missing parts supplied by reference TRBV30 and TRBJ1-2, is SQTIHQWPATLVQPVGSPLSLECTVEGTSNPNLYWYRQAAGRGLQLLFYSVGIGQISSEVPQNLSASRPQDRQFILSSKKLLLSDSGFYLCASTGGYGYTFGSGTRLTVV.

DNA for the CDR3: TGCGCCAGCAGCCTCGACTACCAGACTTACAATGAGCAGTTCTTC. It yields the protein CASSLDYQTYNEQFF. V gene TRBV5-1 combines with J gene TRBJ2-1; possible D gene TRBD2, 5 bases. Per the germline V gene, CDR1 is SGHRS and CDR2 is YFSETQ. The CDR3 contains 15 residues. Trimming removed 4 bases at V and 4 bases at J, with 15 bases between.

The gene calls are TRBV4-3 and TRBJ2-1, with no clear D. This CDR3 has 14 amino acids. The V gene lost 1 base and the J gene lost 6 bases, with 10 bases spanning the gap. Germline V gene sequence: CDR1 LGHNA, CDR2 YSLEER. This chain's CDR3 is CASSQVPASNEQFF. Written as DNA, the CDR3 is TGCGCCAGCAGCCAAGTCCCAGCGAGCAATGAGCAGTTCTTC.

The V and J genes are TRBV11-2 and TRBJ2-7, with no clear D. Germline V gives CDR1 SGHAT, CDR2 FQNNGV. Trimming left V 0 bases short and J 0 bases short, with 6 bases between. CDR3 length: 14 amino acids. The CDR3 loop is CASSLDRSSYEQYF. CDR3 bases: TGTGCCAGCAGCTTAGATCGCAGCTCCTACGAGCAGTACTTC.

The J gene is TRBJ1-5, the V gene TRBV5-1, with 7 positions matching TRBD1. CDR1 and CDR2 from the germline V gene are SGHRS and YFSETQ. The CDR3 is made up of 14 amino acids. With V trimmed by 1 base and J by 2 bases, 0 bases remained unmatched. For the CDR3, the DNA is TGCGCCAGCAGCTTGACAGGGGGCAATCAGCCCCAGCATTTT. It translates to CASSLTGGNQPQHF.

V usage is TRBV15 and J usage is TRBJ2-2, with 13 bases lining up with TRBD2. The V and J ends lost 0 bases and 4 bases, in that order; junction bases with no gene match: 11. CDR1 and CDR2 from the germline V gene are LNHNV and YYDKDF (reference sequence). The length of the CDR3 is 20 residues. The CDR3 nucleotides are TGTGCCACCAGCAGAGATGGATTCACTAGCGGGAGGGTCGGCACCGGGGAGCTGTTTTTT. Translation gives CATSRDGFTSGRVGTGELFF.

This chain links TRBV9 with TRBJ1-1; perhaps TRBD1 as D (6 bases). V was shortened by 2 bases and J by 1 base, with 9 bases between the two germline ends. Germline V gene sequence: CDR1 SGDLS, CDR2 YYNGEE. This CDR3 comprises 14 residues. In DNA form, the CDR3 reads TGTGCCAGCAGCGTCGGACAGACGAACACTGAAGCTTTCTTT. Protein product: CASSVGQTNTEAFF.

The chain carries TRBV23-1 and TRBJ1-5; 10 positions match TRBD1. TRBV23-1 is identified as an open reading frame with a role that is uncertain. With 0 bases clipped from V and 3 bases from J, the junction kept 11 bases outside the gene matches. The CDR3 is 19 residues long. The CDR3 DNA reads as TGCGCCAGCAGTCAATCCGGGACAGGGGTCAACCCTCACAATCAGCCCCAGCATTTT. Translation gives CASSQSGTGVNPHNQPQHF.

The rearrangement joins TRBV18 to TRBJ1-1; 9 bases match TRBD1. The CDR3 is 15 amino acids. The junction had 2 bases not matched to a gene; V was cut back by 2 bases and J by 1 base. From germline, CDR1 is KGHSH and CDR2 LQKENI. The CDR3 loop reads CASSPGQGSNTEAFF. CDR3 in DNA: TGTGCCAGCTCACCAGGACAGGGGTCGAACACTGAAGCTTTCTTT.

This clone was seen more than once but under ten times. V and J are TRBV7-2 and TRBJ2-2; 7 nucleotides line up with TRBD2. Per germline, CDR1 SGHTA and CDR2 FQGNSA. There are 15 residues in the CDR3. Losses at the gene ends were 10 bases for V and 4 bases for J; bases not matched to a gene: 12. The CDR3 here is CATKESGASTGELFF. As DNA, the CDR3 is TGTGCCACCAAAGAGAGCGGGGCGAGCACCGGGGAGCTGTTTTTT.

V gene TRBV10-3 combines with J gene TRBJ2-3, with 8 bases lining up with TRBD2. Germline V gives CDR1 ENHRY, CDR2 SYGVKD. V trimming: 6 bases; J trimming: 1 base; junction bases outside the gene matches: 0. The CDR3 consists of 13 residues. In nucleotides, the CDR3 is TGTGCCATCAGGCGGGAGGGCACAGATACGCAGTATTTT. Translated: CAIRREGTDTQYF.

V and J are TRBV6-5 and TRBJ2-2; TRBD1 matches at 7 bases. There are 13 residues in the CDR3. V shed 7 bases and J 7 bases; nucleotides not matched to a gene: 6. The V gene's germline CDR1 is MNHEY and CDR2 SVGAGI. The CDR3 nucleotides read TGTGCCAGCAAGACAGGGCGTGTCGGGGAGCTGTTTTTT. Translating it yields CASKTGRVGELFF.

The chain recombines TRBV7-9 with TRBJ2-7; D is perhaps TRBD1 (5 bases). The CDR3 totals 16 residues. Germline V gives CDR1 SEHNR, CDR2 FQNEAQ (reference sequence). V was clipped by 5 bases and J by 4 bases, with 21 bases between them. The CDR3 nucleotides are TGTGCCAGCAGCGATGCCCAAGGGGTCAGACCATACGAGCAGTACTTC. Its translation is CASSDAQGVRPYEQYF.